The entry that follows covers one T cell receptor beta chain sequence. The record originates from a study of blood T cell repertoires in COVID-19. V gave up 0 bases and J gave up 7 bases, with 11 bases separating them. CDR1 SGHRS and CDR2 YFSETQ come from the germline V gene. The CDR3 loop spans 14 amino acids. Sequencing used immunoSEQ multiplex PCR; TCRdb keeps in-frame clones, though not all of them. The sample consists of 360,000 or so clones, roughly nine tenths of them appearing once. Residents of 24 US areas, aged roughly 18 to 89 years, made up the participants. The specimen was PBMCs or T cells enriched from blood (not recorded which). This TCR was sampled from a woman aged 25 to 39 who had recovered from COVID-19. The chain combines TRBV5-1 with TRBJ2-4; D is perhaps TRBD2 (5 bases). The chain's CDR3 is CASSLVSDSNIQYF. Written as DNA, the CDR3 is TGCGCCAGCAGCTTGGTTAGCGATTCGAACATTCAGTACTTC.